This entry concerns a single T cell receptor beta chain. These data are taken from a study of blood T cell repertoires in COVID-19. In germline, CDR1 is SGHRS, CDR2 YFSETQ. V was pared by 2 bases and J by 5 bases, with 10 bases between. CDR3 length: 13 amino acids. Produced via immunoSEQ multiplex PCR; TCRdb's table is partial and in-frame only. The table shows 45,000 to 60,000 clones, with roughly 86% occurring only once. The receptor's source is a man aged 65 to 85 with active COVID-19. Sequencing used peripheral blood. The rearrangement uses TRBV5-1 and TRBJ1-1; tentatively, D is TRBD1 (6 bases). The CDR3, as DNA: TGCGCCAGCAGCTTCTCCGGACAGACTGAAGCTTTCTTT. This sequence encodes CASSFSGQTEAFF.